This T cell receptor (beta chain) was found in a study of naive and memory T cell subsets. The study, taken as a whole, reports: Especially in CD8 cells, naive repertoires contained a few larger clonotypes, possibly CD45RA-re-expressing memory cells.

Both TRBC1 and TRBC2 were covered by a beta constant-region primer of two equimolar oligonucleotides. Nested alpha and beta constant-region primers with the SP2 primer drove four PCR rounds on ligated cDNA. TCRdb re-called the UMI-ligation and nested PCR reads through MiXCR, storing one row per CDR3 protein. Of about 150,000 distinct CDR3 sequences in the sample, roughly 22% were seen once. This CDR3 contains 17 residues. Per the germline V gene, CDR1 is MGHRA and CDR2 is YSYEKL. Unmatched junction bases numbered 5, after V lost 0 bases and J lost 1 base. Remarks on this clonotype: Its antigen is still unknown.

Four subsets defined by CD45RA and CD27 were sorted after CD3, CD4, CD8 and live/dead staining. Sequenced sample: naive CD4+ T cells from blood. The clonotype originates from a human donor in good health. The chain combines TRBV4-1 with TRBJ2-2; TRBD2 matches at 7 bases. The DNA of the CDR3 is TGCGCCAGCAGCCAAGATGGAGCGGGATTGAACACCGGGGAGCTGTTTTTT. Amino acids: CASSQDGAGLNTGELFF.